One sample yielded the 29 T cell receptor beta chains listed below, sequenced in a study of shared clonotypes between healthy human individuals. Produced via immunoSEQ multiplex PCR; TCRdb's table is partial and in-frame only. The table has 2 million to 2.5 million clones, about 92% seen once; the top ten hold around 1.7%. It was CD45RO-negative cells, positively selected for CCR7, that made up naive CD8 cells, with terminally differentiated effector memory CD45RA+ cells excluded. Sequences were obtained from naive CD8+ T cells from PBMCs. The origin of the receptors is a man younger than 35 in good health. Some clones in this sample may be carry-over from other donors' samples.

The chain has TRBV4-3 and TRBJ2-7, with D possibly matching TRBD1 (9 bases). The CDR3 consists of 17 residues. Germline loops: CDR1 LGHNA, CDR2 YSLEER. V dropped 5 bases and J dropped 3 bases, with 23 bases sitting between them. The CDR3 loop reads CASSNTRGGQGFYEQYF. CDR3 bases: TGCGCCAGCAGCAATACCCGGGGGGGACAGGGTTTCTACGAGCAGTACTTC.

For this clone: At one boundary the junction diverges from the germline segment, which might be a read error. V is TRBV25-1 and J is TRBJ1-2, with D possibly being TRBD1 (5 bases). Germline lookup yields CDR1 MGHDK and CDR2 SYGVNS. The length of the CDR3 is 14 residues. The CDR3 is CASSEWGTSLGYIF. CDR3 coding DNA: TGTGCCAGCAGTGAATGGGGGACCTCCTTGGGCTACATCTTC.

The chain has TRBV9 and TRBJ2-4; 13 nucleotides line up with TRBD2. Germline values: CDR1 SGDLS, CDR2 YYNGEE. The J segment lost 5 bases and the V segment lost 0 bases, leaving 14 bases of the junction unmatched. This CDR3 has 20 amino acids. CDR3 amino acids: CASSVATGTSGNGRENIQYF. CDR3 coding DNA: TGTGCCAGCAGCGTAGCTACGGGGACTAGCGGGAATGGGAGGGAAAACATTCAGTACTTC. Filled out from reference TRBV9 and TRBJ2-4, the complete variable domain reads DSGVTQTPKHLITATGQRVTLRCSPRSGDLSVYWYQQSLDQGLQFLIQYYNGEERAKGNILERFSAQQFPDLHSELNLSSLELGDSALYFCASSVATGTSGNGRENIQYFGAGTRLSVL.

The chain couples TRBV6-5 to TRBJ2-7, with a weak D call TRBD1 (7 bases). CDR3 length: 15 amino acids. Germline V gene lookup returns CDR1 MNHEY and CDR2 SVGAGI. The V end was cut by 2 bases, the J end by 4 bases, with 15 bases between. The CDR3 DNA reads TGTGCCAGCAGTTACCAGGGGGGATTAAATTACGAGCAGTACTTC. It is translated as CASSYQGGLNYEQYF.

CDR3 loop: CASSRHPGTGLPYEQYF. In DNA form, the CDR3 reads TGCGCCAGCAGCAGGCATCCCGGGACAGGGCTGCCCTACGAGCAGTACTTC. The genes are TRBV5-1 and TRBJ2-7, with TRBD1 identical over 9 bases. The V gene end was trimmed by 4 bases and the J gene end by 2 bases; junction bases not matched to a gene: 13. The CDR3 has 17 amino acids. CDR1 is SGHRS and CDR2 is YFSETQ in the germline V gene.

The rearrangement links TRBV27 to TRBJ2-5, with 14 positions matching TRBD2. Germline lookup yields CDR1 MNHEY and CDR2 SMNVEV (reference sequence). J lost 1 base, V lost 6 bases, and 4 bases had no gene match. This CDR3 comprises 16 residues. The CDR3 nucleotides read TGTGCCAGCAGGGTGACTAGCGGGAGGGCCCAAGAGACCCAGTACTTC. Protein: CASRVTSGRAQETQYF.

The chain is built from TRBV19 and TRBJ1-1; no firm D call. Germline V gene sequence: CDR1 LNHDA, CDR2 SQIVND (reference sequence). This CDR3 comprises 13 residues. V lost 0 bases to trimming and J lost 4 bases, with 6 bases between them. DNA for the CDR3: TGTGCCAGTAGTATAGAGGCAGGCACTGAAGCTTTCTTT. This sequence encodes CASSIEAGTEAFF.

The V gene is TRBV2, the J gene TRBJ2-4; D unresolved. The CDR3 length is 16 residues. The ends were cut back, 2 bases at V and 0 bases at J, with 11 bases in the middle. Per germline, CDR1 SNHLY and CDR2 FYNNEI. The CDR3 DNA is TGTGCCAGCAGTGAATGGGTTACCTTAGCCAAAAACATTCAGTACTTC. This translates into CASSEWVTLAKNIQYF.

V usage is TRBV28 and J usage is TRBJ2-7; 9 bases are a match to TRBD1. V shed 5 bases, J shed 3 bases, and the junction held 8 bases outside the gene matches. This CDR3 is 15 amino acids long. Germline assignment: CDR1 MDHEN and CDR2 SYDVKM. The CDR3 sequence is CASSGGQGTIYEQYF. The CDR3 DNA sequence: TGTGCCAGCAGTGGAGGACAGGGGACTATCTACGAGCAGTACTTC.

The V call is TRBV7-9, the J call TRBJ2-3, with TRBD1 identical over 7 bases. Germline V gene data show CDR1 as SEHNR and CDR2 as FQNEAQ (reference sequence). Unmatched junction bases numbered 5, after V lost 5 bases and J lost 0 bases. CDR3 length: 15 residues. CDR3 in amino acids: CASSQGTDSTDTQYF. The DNA of the CDR3 is TGTGCCAGCAGCCAAGGGACAGATAGCACAGATACGCAGTATTTT.

This rearrangement joins TRBV7-9 to TRBJ2-2; D may be TRBD1 (5 bases). The V end was cut by 5 bases, the J end by 2 bases, with 9 bases between. The CDR3 runs 14 residues. Looked up from germline, CDR1 is SEHNR and CDR2 is FQNEAQ (reference sequence). CDR3 sequence: CASSHRGNTGELFF. CDR3 coding DNA: TGTGCCAGCAGCCATAGGGGAAACACCGGGGAGCTGTTTTTT.

J is TRBJ2-7 and V is TRBV10-3; 8 bases align to TRBD2. Germline V gives CDR1 ENHRY, CDR2 SYGVKD. The CDR3 runs 17 residues. J was trimmed by 1 base and V by 0 bases; bases with no gene match: 8. CDR3 DNA sequence: TGTGCCATCAGTGAGTCGAGTGGGGCTAGCGGGTCCTACGAGCAGTACTTC. Protein product: CAISESSGASGSYEQYF.

This clone was recorded once. The rearrangement links TRBV9 to TRBJ2-3; D uncertain. The CDR3 is made up of 13 amino acids. V shed 3 bases and J shed 6 bases, with 11 bases lying between them. Germline loops: CDR1 SGDLS, CDR2 YYNGEE. CDR3 sequence (DNA): TGTGCCAGCAGCGACACGGTCCTGGATACGCAGTATTTT. This gives the protein CASSDTVLDTQYF.

This chain links TRBV28 with TRBJ2-7; D gene uncertain. Trimming shortened V by 3 bases and J by 0 bases, and 6 bases separated the two germline ends. CDR3 length: 13 amino acids. CDR1 and CDR2 from the germline V gene are MDHEN and SYDVKM. CDR3: CASSFGVSYEQYF. As DNA, the CDR3 is TGTGCCAGCAGTTTTGGGGTCTCCTACGAGCAGTACTTC.

The V gene is TRBV28, the J gene TRBJ2-5, with no clear D. The ends were cut back, 8 bases at V and 1 base at J, with 14 bases in the middle. CDR1 is MDHEN and CDR2 is SYDVKM in the germline V gene. The CDR3 has 14 residues. The CDR3 protein is CASSERTIQETQYF. In nucleotides, the CDR3 is TGTGCCAGCTCCGAAAGGACCATCCAAGAGACCCAGTACTTC. The whole variable domain, filled in from reference TRBV28 and TRBJ2-5, reads DVKVTQSSRYLVKRTGEKVFLECVQDMDHENMFWYRQDPGLGLRLIYFSYDVKMKEKGDIPEGYSVSREKKERFSLILESASTNQTSMYLCASSERTIQETQYFGPGTRLLVL.

This clone was observed a single time. The CDR3 region is CASSETTVTEIYIGNTIYF. The DNA for the CDR3 is TGTGCCAGTTCGGAGACGACAGTTACCGAAATTTATATTGGAAACACCATATATTTT. This chain connects TRBV28 to TRBJ1-3, with a weak D call TRBD1 (5 bases). V was shortened by 9 bases and J by 3 bases, with 30 bases between the two germline ends. CDR1 is MDHEN, CDR2 SYDVKM, per germline. This CDR3 comprises 19 residues.

This rearrangement joins TRBV28 to TRBJ1-1; the match to TRBD1 covers 7 bases. This CDR3 contains 15 residues. Per the germline V gene, CDR1 is MDHEN and CDR2 is SYDVKM. After removal of 4 bases from V and 5 bases from J, the junction contained 10 bases not matched to a gene. In DNA form, the CDR3 reads TGTGCCAGCAGTTCCAGGGGGTTTTTTATAACTGAAGCTTTCTTT. Translating it yields CASSSRGFFITEAFF. Complete variable domain (other parts from reference TRBV28 and TRBJ1-1): DVKVTQSSRYLVKRTGEKVFLECVQDMDHENMFWYRQDPGLGLRLIYFSYDVKMKEKGDIPEGYSVSREKKERFSLILESASTNQTSMYLCASSSRGFFITEAFFGQGTRLTVV.

The genes are TRBV5-1 and TRBJ2-6; TRBD1 is a possible D gene (6 bases). The CDR3 sequence is 17 residues long. V lost 0 bases and J lost 1, with 11 bases in between. Germline loops: CDR1 SGHRS, CDR2 YFSETQ. The CDR3 coding sequence is TGCGCCAGCAGCTTGGAAGGACAGATGTCTGGGGCCAACGTCCTGACTTTC. Protein: CASSLEGQMSGANVLTF.

The chain has TRBV29-1 and TRBJ2-2; D might be TRBD1 (5 bases). The CDR3 covers 12 residues. Germline lookup yields CDR1 SQVTM and CDR2 ANQGSEA. Trimming took 8 bases from V and 4 from J, leaving 11 bases between them. CDR3 sequence: CSTRDPTGELFF. The CDR3 bases are TGCAGCACCAGGGATCCCACCGGGGAGCTGTTTTTT.

The chain links TRBV7-9 to TRBJ2-7, with D possibly being TRBD1 or TRBD2 (5 bases each). In germline, CDR1 is SEHNR, CDR2 FQNEAQ (reference sequence). Trimming removed 5 bases at V and 4 bases at J, with 15 bases between. The CDR3 sequence is 14 residues long. This chain's CDR3 is CASSPLGVLYEQYF. Here the CDR3 DNA reads TGTGCCAGCAGCCCTCTGGGGGTACTATACGAGCAGTACTTC.

The chain couples TRBV19 to TRBJ2-3; no reliable D call. The germline V and J ends were trimmed by 7 bases and 3 bases, with 14 bases remaining between them. CDR1 LNHDA and CDR2 SQIVND come from the germline V gene (reference sequence). The CDR3 has 14 residues. In nucleotides, the CDR3 is TGTGCCAGTACTTCCCCAGCAAGTACAGATACGCAGTATTTT. Encoded protein: CASTSPASTDTQYF. Complete variable domain (other parts from reference TRBV19 and TRBJ2-3): DGGITQSPKYLFRKEGQNVTLSCEQNLNHDAMYWYRQDPGQGLRLIYYSQIVNDFQKGDIAEGYSVSREKKESFPLTVTSAQKNPTAFYLCASTSPASTDTQYFGPGTRLTVL.

This clone appeared a single time. J is TRBJ2-5 and V is TRBV2; D uncertain. V was clipped by 4 bases and J by 2 bases, with 8 bases between them. Germline assignment: CDR1 SNHLY and CDR2 FYNNEI. This CDR3 spans 13 amino acids. CDR3 nucleotide sequence: TGTGCCAGCAGTGGTCGAGCACAAGAGACCCAGTACTTC. It translates to CASSGRAQETQYF.

Note on this clone: At the DNA level, this CDR3 is encoded by other sequences in the same sample as well. The chain has TRBV5-1 and TRBJ1-1, with D uncertain. Germline-derived CDR1 and CDR2 are SGHRS and YFSETQ. CDR3 length: 13 amino acids. Deletions cut 1 base from V and 2 bases from J, with 6 bases between. CDR3 protein: CASSLRENTEAFF. CDR3 coding DNA: TGCGCCAGCAGCTTGCGAGAAAACACTGAAGCTTTCTTT. Looking up the rest from reference TRBV5-1 and TRBJ1-1 gives the full variable domain: KAGVTQTPRYLIKTRGQQVTLSCSPISGHRSVSWYQQTPGQGLQFLFEYFSETQRNKGNFPGRFSGRQFSNSRSEMNVSTLELGDSALYLCASSLRENTEAFFGQGTRLTVV.

The chain employs TRBV19 and TRBJ1-1; D uncertain. Germline CDR1 and CDR2: LNHDA and SQIVND (reference sequence). This CDR3 spans 15 amino acids. V lost 1 base and J lost 0, with 9 bases in between. The CDR3 spells CASSIGEGMNTEAFF. The CDR3 bases are TGTGCCAGTAGTATAGGGGAGGGTATGAACACTGAAGCTTTCTTT. The variable domain in full, with the rest retrieved from reference TRBV19 and TRBJ1-1, is DGGITQSPKYLFRKEGQNVTLSCEQNLNHDAMYWYRQDPGQGLRLIYYSQIVNDFQKGDIAEGYSVSREKKESFPLTVTSAQKNPTAFYLCASSIGEGMNTEAFFGQGTRLTVV.

The chain carries TRBV13 and TRBJ2-7; 10 nucleotides match TRBD1. The CDR3 extends over 15 amino acids. Losses at the gene ends were 1 base for V and 4 bases for J; bases not matched to a gene: 4. Germline CDR1 and CDR2: PRHDT and FYEKMQ (reference sequence). CDR3 region: CASSLVGDRGYEQYF. CDR3 coding DNA: TGTGCCAGCAGCTTAGTCGGGGACAGGGGATACGAGCAGTACTTC.

This clone was detected a few times. CDR3 coding DNA: TGTGCCAGCAGCGTGGTTCAGGGTCGCACTGAAGCTTTCTTT. Protein sequence: CASSVVQGRTEAFF. The gene calls are TRBV9 and TRBJ1-1, with a tentative D call TRBD1 (5 bases). Deletions cut 2 bases from V and 4 bases from J, with 12 bases between. The germline V gene encodes CDR1 SGDLS and CDR2 YYNGEE. CDR3 length equals 14 residues. Full variable domain (rest looked up from reference TRBV9 and TRBJ1-1): DSGVTQTPKHLITATGQRVTLRCSPRSGDLSVYWYQQSLDQGLQFLIQYYNGEERAKGNILERFSAQQFPDLHSELNLSSLELGDSALYFCASSVVQGRTEAFFGQGTRLTVV.

This clone was recorded only once. The chain links TRBV5-1 to TRBJ1-1; D gene uncertain. This CDR3 comprises 16 residues. CDR1 is SGHRS and CDR2 is YFSETQ in the germline V gene. V was shortened by 4 bases and J by 1 base, with 17 bases between the two germline ends. Here the CDR3 reads CASSRNPDGKNTEAFF. The CDR3 DNA follows: TGCGCCAGCAGCAGAAACCCGGACGGAAAGAACACTGAAGCTTTCTTT.

The CDR3: CASSSDRANEQFF. For the CDR3, the DNA is TGTGCCAGCAGCTCGGACAGGGCGAATGAGCAGTTCTTC. The rearrangement uses TRBV7-3 and TRBJ2-1, with TRBD1 identical over 8 bases. V trimming: 4 bases; J trimming: 7 bases; junction bases outside the gene matches: 3. Per the germline V gene, CDR1 is SGHTA and CDR2 is FQGTGA. The CDR3 sequence is 13 residues long. Looking up the rest from reference TRBV7-3 and TRBJ2-1 gives the full variable domain: GAGVSQTPSNKVTEKGKYVELRCDPISGHTALYWYRQSLGQGPEFLIYFQGTGAADDSGLPNDRFFAVRPEGSVSTLKIQRTERGDSAVYLCASSSDRANEQFFGPGTRLTVL.

This chain links TRBV27 with TRBJ1-3, with D hard to call. Germline assignment: CDR1 MNHEY and CDR2 SMNVEV (reference sequence). The CDR3 is 13 residues long. V dropped 9 bases and J dropped 3 bases, with 12 bases sitting between them. The CDR3 coding sequence is TGTGCCAGTGGTCCTATAGGTGGAAACACCATATATTTT. Its protein is CASGPIGGNTIYF.